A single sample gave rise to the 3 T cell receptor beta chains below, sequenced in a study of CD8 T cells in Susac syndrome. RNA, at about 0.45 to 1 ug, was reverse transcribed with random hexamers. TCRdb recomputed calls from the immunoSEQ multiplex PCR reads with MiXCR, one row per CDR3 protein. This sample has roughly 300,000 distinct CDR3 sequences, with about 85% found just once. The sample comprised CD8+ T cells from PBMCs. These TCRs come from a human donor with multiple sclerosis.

CDR3 DNA: TGTGCCAGCAGAAGCGGGAACACTGAAGCTTTCTTT. This encodes CASRSGNTEAFF. V and J are TRBV6-1 and TRBJ1-1; D gene unclear. V dropped 6 bases and J dropped 1 base, with 6 bases sitting between them. This CDR3 region has 12 residues. The germline V gene encodes CDR1 MNHNS and CDR2 SASEGT.

The CDR3 DNA reads as TGTGCCAGCAGTGAAGAAACGTGGTCCGAGCAGTACTTC. It is translated as CASSEETWSEQYF. The chain has TRBV2 and TRBJ2-7, with no clear D. With 1 base removed from V and 6 bases from J, the gap between germline ends came to 10 bases. Looked up from germline, CDR1 is SNHLY and CDR2 is FYNNEI. The CDR3 is 13 amino acids. Filled out from reference TRBV2 and TRBJ2-7, the complete variable domain reads EPEVTQTPSHQVTQMGQEVILRCVPISNHLYFYWYRQILGQKVEFLVSFYNNEISEKSEIFDDQFSVERPDGSNFTLKIRSTKLEDSAMYFCASSEETWSEQYFGPGTRLTVT.

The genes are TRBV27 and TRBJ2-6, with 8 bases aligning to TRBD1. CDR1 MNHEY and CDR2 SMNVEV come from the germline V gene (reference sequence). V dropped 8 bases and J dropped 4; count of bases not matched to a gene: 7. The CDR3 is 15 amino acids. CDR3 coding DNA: TGTGCCAGCGCAGGGGGCGCCGCAGGGGCCAACGTCCTGACTTTC. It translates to CASAGGAAGANVLTF.